The next 14 T cell receptor beta chains were all read from a single sample in a study of T cells after posttransplantation cyclophosphamide. Clones were sequenced by immunoSEQ multiplex PCR, and TCRdb holds only the in-frame ones, with some missing. The top ten hold about 0.7% of the sample, which has tens of thousands of clones, roughly 67% seen once. The sample comprised memory CD4+ T cells sorted from PBMCs. The receptor set was obtained from a woman in her sixties in good health, CMV-negative, and a related stem cell transplant donor.

The chain couples TRBV30 to TRBJ2-7; maybe TRBD1 (6 bases). Germline V gene data show CDR1 as GTSNPN and CDR2 as SVGIG (reference sequence). The CDR3 totals 15 residues. V lost 3 bases and J lost 3, with 18 bases in between. This CDR3 reads CAWSKGGAANYEQYF. The CDR3 DNA sequence: TGTGCCTGGAGCAAAGGGGGAGCGGCGAACTACGAGCAGTACTTC.

This rearrangement joins TRBV2 to TRBJ1-1; D gene ambiguous. Per the germline V gene, CDR1 is SNHLY and CDR2 is FYNNEI. Trimming left V 7 bases short and J 3 bases short, with 12 bases between. The CDR3 contains 13 residues. The chain's CDR3 is CASMAEVDTEAFF. The CDR3 region has the DNA TGTGCCAGCATGGCCGAGGTGGACACTGAAGCTTTCTTT.

This clone was seen just once. The chain has TRBV5-1 and TRBJ2-1, with TRBD2 matching 9 bases. Germline V lookup: CDR1 SGHRS, CDR2 YFSETQ. This CDR3 contains 15 residues. V dropped 1 base and J dropped 8; count of bases not matched to a gene: 7. The CDR3 coding sequence is TGCGCCAGCAGCTTGTGGCGGGGGGGCGGAGATGAGCAGTTCTTC. Its protein product is CASSLWRGGGDEQFF.

This clone was found a few times. This chain connects TRBV25-1 to TRBJ2-7; possible D gene TRBD1, 5 bases. The V end lost 7 bases, the J end lost 7 bases, and 14 bases lay between the germline ends. The length of the CDR3 is 12 residues. Germline lookup yields CDR1 MGHDK and CDR2 SYGVNS. CDR3: CASKGNLREQYF. CDR3 nucleotides: TGTGCCAGCAAGGGGAACTTACGAGAGCAGTACTTC.

J is TRBJ2-1 and V is TRBV7-9, with D tentatively TRBD1 (7 bases). V was pared by 2 bases and J by 1 base, with 9 bases between. The germline V gene encodes CDR1 SEHNR and CDR2 FQNEAQ (reference sequence). This CDR3 spans 15 amino acids. The CDR3 DNA reads as TGTGCCAGCAGCTTACCAGGGGGGTCCTACAATGAGCAGTTCTTC. Residues: CASSLPGGSYNEQFF.

This rearrangement joins TRBV6-4 to TRBJ2-7; 7 positions agree with TRBD1. Trimming took 4 bases from V and 5 from J; bases not matched to a gene: 8. CDR3 length: 14 residues. The germline V gene encodes CDR1 MRHNA and CDR2 SNTAGT. For the CDR3, the DNA is TGTGCCAGCAGTGCCACGACAGGGTCCCACGAGCAGTACTTC. It codes for CASSATTGSHEQYF.

The chain has TRBV7-8 and TRBJ1-2; D gene unclear. This CDR3 contains 11 residues. Trimming removed 5 bases from V and 5 bases from J, with 6 bases in between. The germline gives CDR1 SGHVS, CDR2 FQNEAQ. CDR3 amino acids: CASSPGYGYTF. CDR3 nucleotides: TGTGCCAGCAGCCCCGGGTATGGCTACACCTTC.

The chain combines TRBV28 with TRBJ2-2, with 8 nucleotides matching TRBD1. The CDR3 is 15 amino acids. The germline CDR1 and CDR2 sequences are MDHEN and SYDVKM. The V gene end was trimmed by 6 bases and the J gene end by 8 bases; junction bases not matched to a gene: 11. The CDR3 DNA sequence: TGTGCCAGCAGCCTTAGCCGACAGGGGCGGGGGGAGCTGTTTTTT. It encodes CASSLSRQGRGELFF.

The J gene is TRBJ1-5, the V gene TRBV4-3; perhaps TRBD1 as D (5 bases). The CDR3 is 17 amino acids. The germline gives CDR1 LGHNA, CDR2 YSLEER. V was trimmed by 0 bases and J by 5 bases, leaving 17 bases between them. The CDR3 coding sequence is TGCGCCAGCAGCCAAGATAAAGGGGCAGCGTCGTATCAGCCCCAGCATTTT. Translated, it gives CASSQDKGAASYQPQHF.

The genes are TRBV5-6 and TRBJ2-7; TRBD1 agrees at 8 bases. V shed 0 bases and J 8 bases; nucleotides not matched to a gene: 7. Looked up from germline, CDR1 is SGHDT and CDR2 is YYEEEE. This CDR3 is built from 14 residues. In DNA form, the CDR3 reads TGTGCCAGCAGCTTGGCAGGGGGCGTCAACAAGCAGTACTTC. It encodes CASSLAGGVNKQYF.

There are a few counts of this clone. Other DNA sequences of this sample code for an identical CDR3. J is TRBJ1-3 and V is TRBV6-5, with 8 bases aligning to TRBD1. Germline CDR1 and CDR2: MNHEY and SVGAGI. This CDR3 contains 15 residues. V was pared by 2 bases and J by 4 bases, with 4 bases of the junction left unmatched. CDR3 amino acids: CASSYATGVGNTIYF. CDR3 sequence (DNA): TGTGCCAGCAGTTACGCGACAGGGGTGGGAAACACCATATATTTT.

The chain is built from TRBV5-1 and TRBJ2-2; tentative D call: TRBD1 (6 bases). Per germline, CDR1 SGHRS and CDR2 YFSETQ. Trimming removed 0 bases from V and 1 base from J, with 10 bases in between. This CDR3 is 16 amino acids long. The CDR3 bases are TGCGCCAGCAGCTTGGCAGGGGCGGTGAACACCGGGGAGCTGTTTTTT. Protein: CASSLAGAVNTGELFF. Variable domain in full (rest from reference TRBV5-1 and TRBJ2-2): KAGVTQTPRYLIKTRGQQVTLSCSPISGHRSVSWYQQTPGQGLQFLFEYFSETQRNKGNFPGRFSGRQFSNSRSEMNVSTLELGDSALYLCASSLAGAVNTGELFFGEGSRLTVL.

This chain links TRBV11-3 with TRBJ2-5; tentatively, D is TRBD2 (5 bases). Germline values: CDR1 SGHNT, CDR2 YENEEA. The CDR3 consists of 13 residues. V shed 1 base and J shed 5 bases, with 8 bases lying between them. CDR3 loop: CASSLVRAETQYF. The CDR3 DNA reads as TGTGCCAGCAGCTTAGTGCGGGCTGAGACCCAGTACTTC.

The chain employs TRBV7-2 and TRBJ2-1, with TRBD2 identical over 8 bases. Trimming took 3 bases from V and 0 from J; bases not matched to a gene: 4. The CDR3 extends over 16 amino acids. Looked up from germline, CDR1 is SGHTA and CDR2 is FQGNSA. In DNA, the CDR3 is TGTGCCAGCAGCTTGGGTAGCGGGGTCTCCTACAATGAGCAGTTCTTC. Its protein is CASSLGSGVSYNEQFF.